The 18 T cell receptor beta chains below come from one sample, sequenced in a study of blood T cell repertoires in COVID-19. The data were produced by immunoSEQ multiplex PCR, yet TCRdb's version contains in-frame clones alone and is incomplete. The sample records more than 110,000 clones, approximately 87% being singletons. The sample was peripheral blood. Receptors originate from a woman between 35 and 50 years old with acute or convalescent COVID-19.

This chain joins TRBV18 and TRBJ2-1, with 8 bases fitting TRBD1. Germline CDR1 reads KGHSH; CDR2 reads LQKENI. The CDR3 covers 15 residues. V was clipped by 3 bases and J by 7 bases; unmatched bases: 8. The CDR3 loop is CASSPPGQVGNEQFF. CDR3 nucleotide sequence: TGTGCCAGCTCACCTCCGGGACAGGTTGGGAATGAGCAGTTCTTC.

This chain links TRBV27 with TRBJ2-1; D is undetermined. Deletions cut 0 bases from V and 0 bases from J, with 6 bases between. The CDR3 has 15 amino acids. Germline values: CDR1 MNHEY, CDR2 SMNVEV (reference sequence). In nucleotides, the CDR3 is TGTGCCAGCAGTTTATCGCCCAGCTCCTACAATGAGCAGTTCTTC. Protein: CASSLSPSSYNEQFF.

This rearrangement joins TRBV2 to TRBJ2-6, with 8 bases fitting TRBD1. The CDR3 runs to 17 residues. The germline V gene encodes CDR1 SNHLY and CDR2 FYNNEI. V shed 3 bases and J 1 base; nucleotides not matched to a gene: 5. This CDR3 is CASSDTGGLSGANVLTF. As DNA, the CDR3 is TGTGCCAGCAGTGATACAGGGGGATTGTCTGGGGCCAACGTCCTGACTTTC.

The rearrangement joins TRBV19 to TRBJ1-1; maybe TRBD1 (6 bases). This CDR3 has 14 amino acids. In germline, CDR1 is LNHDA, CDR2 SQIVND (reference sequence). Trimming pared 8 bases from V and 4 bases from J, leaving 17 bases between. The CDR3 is CASQGTPSSTEAFF. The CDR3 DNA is TGTGCCAGTCAAGGGACACCCAGTAGCACTGAAGCTTTCTTT.

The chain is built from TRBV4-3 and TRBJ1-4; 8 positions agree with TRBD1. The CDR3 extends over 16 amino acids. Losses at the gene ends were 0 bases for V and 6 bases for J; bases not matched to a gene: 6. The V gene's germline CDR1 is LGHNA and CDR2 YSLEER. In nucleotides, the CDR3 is TGCGCCAGCAGCCAAGATCCTCAGGGGGCTTATGAAAAACTGTTTTTT. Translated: CASSQDPQGAYEKLFF.

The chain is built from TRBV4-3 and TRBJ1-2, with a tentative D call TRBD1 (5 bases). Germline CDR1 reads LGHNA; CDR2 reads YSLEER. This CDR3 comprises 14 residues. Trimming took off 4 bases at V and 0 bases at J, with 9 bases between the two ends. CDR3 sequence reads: CASSRETANYGYTF. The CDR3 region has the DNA TGCGCCAGCAGCCGAGAGACAGCTAACTATGGCTACACCTTC.

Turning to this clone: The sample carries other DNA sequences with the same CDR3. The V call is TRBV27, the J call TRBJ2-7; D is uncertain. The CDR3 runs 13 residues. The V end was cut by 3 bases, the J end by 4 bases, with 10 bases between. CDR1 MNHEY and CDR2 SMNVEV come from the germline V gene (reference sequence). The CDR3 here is CASSFGPSYEQYF. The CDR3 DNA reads TGTGCCAGCAGTTTTGGCCCCTCATACGAGCAGTACTTC.

The DNA of the CDR3 is TGTGCCAGCAGTCCTGTGCGGGCGCGTTCCACCGGGGAGCTGTTTTTT. Its protein product is CASSPVRARSTGELFF. The chain joins TRBV28 to TRBJ2-2, with D tentatively TRBD2 (5 bases). This CDR3 has 16 amino acids. The V end lost 5 bases, the J end lost 4 bases, and 17 bases lay between the germline ends. The V gene's germline CDR1 is MDHEN and CDR2 SYDVKM.

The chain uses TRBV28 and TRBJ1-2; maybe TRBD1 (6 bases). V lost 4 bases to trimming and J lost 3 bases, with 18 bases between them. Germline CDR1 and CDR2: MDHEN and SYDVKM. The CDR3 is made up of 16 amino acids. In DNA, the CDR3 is TGTGCCAGCAGTTCCCAAGGGGGGGACTACTACTATGGCTACACCTTC. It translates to CASSSQGGDYYYGYTF.

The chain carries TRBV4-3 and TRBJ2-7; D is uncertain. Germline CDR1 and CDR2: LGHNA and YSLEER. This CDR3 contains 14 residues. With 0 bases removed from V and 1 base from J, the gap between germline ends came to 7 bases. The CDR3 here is CASSQDGLSYEQYF. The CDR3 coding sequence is TGCGCCAGCAGCCAAGATGGGCTTTCCTACGAGCAGTACTTC.

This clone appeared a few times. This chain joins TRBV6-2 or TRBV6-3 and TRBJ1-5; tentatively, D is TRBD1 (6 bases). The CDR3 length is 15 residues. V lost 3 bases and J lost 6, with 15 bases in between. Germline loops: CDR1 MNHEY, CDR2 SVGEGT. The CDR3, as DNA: TGTGCCAGCAGTTATGAACAGGGATCAAGTCAGCCCCAGCATTTT. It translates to CASSYEQGSSQPQHF.

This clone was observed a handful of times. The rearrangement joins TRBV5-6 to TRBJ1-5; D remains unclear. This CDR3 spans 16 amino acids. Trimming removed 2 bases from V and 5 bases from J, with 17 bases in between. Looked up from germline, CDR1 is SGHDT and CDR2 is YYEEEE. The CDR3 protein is CASSFRSSAGDQPQHF. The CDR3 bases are TGTGCCAGCAGCTTCAGGTCCTCGGCCGGTGATCAGCCCCAGCATTTT.

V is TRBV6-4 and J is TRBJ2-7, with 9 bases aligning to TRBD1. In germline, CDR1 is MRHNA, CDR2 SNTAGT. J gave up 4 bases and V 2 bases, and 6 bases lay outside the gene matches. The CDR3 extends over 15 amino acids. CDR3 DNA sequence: TGTGCCAGCAGTGACCTCGACAGGGGGGAGTACGAGCAGTACTTC. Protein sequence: CASSDLDRGEYEQYF.

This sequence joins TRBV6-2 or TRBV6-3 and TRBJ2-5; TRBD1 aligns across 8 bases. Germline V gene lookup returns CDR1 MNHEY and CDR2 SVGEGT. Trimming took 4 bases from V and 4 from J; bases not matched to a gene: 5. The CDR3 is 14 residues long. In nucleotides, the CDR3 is TGTGCCAGCAGTTCGGGACAGGCGATAGAGACCCAGTACTTC. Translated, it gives CASSSGQAIETQYF.

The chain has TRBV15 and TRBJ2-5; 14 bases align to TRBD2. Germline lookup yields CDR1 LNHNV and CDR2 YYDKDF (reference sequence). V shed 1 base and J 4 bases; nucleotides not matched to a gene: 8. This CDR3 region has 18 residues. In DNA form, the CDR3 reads TGTGCCACCAGCAGAGGACTAGCGGGAGGGTCCTGGGTAGAGACCCAGTACTTC. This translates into CATSRGLAGGSWVETQYF.

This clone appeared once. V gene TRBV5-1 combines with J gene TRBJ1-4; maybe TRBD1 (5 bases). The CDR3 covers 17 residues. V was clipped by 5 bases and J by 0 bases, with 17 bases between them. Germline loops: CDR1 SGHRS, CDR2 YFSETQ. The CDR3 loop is CASSSREGTATNEKLFF. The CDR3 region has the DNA TGCGCCAGCAGTTCCAGGGAAGGGACTGCAACTAATGAAAAACTGTTTTTT.

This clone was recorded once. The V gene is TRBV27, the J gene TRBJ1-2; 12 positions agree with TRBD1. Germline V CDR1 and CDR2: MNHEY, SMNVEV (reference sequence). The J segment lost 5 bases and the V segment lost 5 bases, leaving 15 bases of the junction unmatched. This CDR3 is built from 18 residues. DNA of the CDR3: TGTGCCAGCAGTCCTTTCCGGGACAGGGGGCGTATTAGGTATGGCTACACCTTC. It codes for CASSPFRDRGRIRYGYTF.

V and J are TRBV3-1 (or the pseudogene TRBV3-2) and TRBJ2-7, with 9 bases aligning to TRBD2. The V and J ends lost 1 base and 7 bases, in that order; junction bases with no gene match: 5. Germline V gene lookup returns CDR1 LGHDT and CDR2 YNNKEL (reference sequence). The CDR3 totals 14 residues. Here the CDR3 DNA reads TGTGCCAGCAGCCAAGGATGGCTAGCGGGAGAGCAGTACTTC. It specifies CASSQGWLAGEQYF.